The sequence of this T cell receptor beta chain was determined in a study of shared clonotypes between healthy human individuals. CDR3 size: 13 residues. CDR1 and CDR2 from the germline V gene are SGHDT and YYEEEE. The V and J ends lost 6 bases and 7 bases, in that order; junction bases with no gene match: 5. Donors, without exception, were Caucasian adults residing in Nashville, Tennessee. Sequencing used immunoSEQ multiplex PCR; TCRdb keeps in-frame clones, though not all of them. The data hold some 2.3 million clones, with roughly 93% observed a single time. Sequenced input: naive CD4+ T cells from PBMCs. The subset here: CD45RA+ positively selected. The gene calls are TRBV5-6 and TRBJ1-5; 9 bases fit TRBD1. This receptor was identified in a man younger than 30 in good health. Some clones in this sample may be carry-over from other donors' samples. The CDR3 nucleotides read TGTGCCAGCAAACAGGGGGCTGGGCAGCCCCAGCATTTT. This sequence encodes CASKQGAGQPQHF.